These T cell receptor beta chains were read from a single sample in a study of T cells in Graves' hyperthyroidism and ophthalmopathy. TCRdb independently ran MiXCR on the multiplex PCR reads; one entry per CDR3 protein. Of more than 300,000 distinct CDR3 sequences in the sample, around 20% were seen once. Source material: blood. These receptor sequences come from a man aged 18 to 29 with Graves' ophthalmopathy. Each CDR3 is given with its conserved first and last residue. A D gene is named only where the DNA matches it firmly. Size values are once, few and many counts, or a class for expanded clones, and some rows have none.

clone_size	j_call	v_call	d_call	cdr3_aa	cdr3_nt
many	TRBJ1-2	TRBV5-1	NA	CARSRGYTF	TGCGCCAGAAGCCGCGGCTACACCTTC
NA	TRBJ2-2	TRBV11-2	NA	CASTRPGVMDTGELFF	TGTGCCAGCACCCGGCCAGGGGTGATGGACACCGGGGAGCTGTTTTTT
few	TRBJ1-6	TRBV10-3	NA	CAISESVYNSPLHF	TGTGCCATCAGTGAGTCTGTGTATAATTCACCCCTCCACTTT
few	TRBJ2-3	TRBV20-1	TRBD2	CSASDLKASGSTDTQYF	TGCAGTGCTAGCGACCTTAAGGCTAGCGGTAGCACAGATACGCAGTATTTT
many	TRBJ1-1	TRBV25-1	TRBD1	CASSSLVQGGNTEAFF	TGTGCCAGCAGTTCACTCGTACAGGGGGGGAACACTGAAGCTTTCTTT
many	TRBJ1-2	TRBV2	NA	CASNDGGSLYGYTF	TGTGCCAGCAATGACGGGGGATCCCTTTATGGCTACACCTTC
many	TRBJ2-3	TRBV6-1	NA	CASSGLPYTDTQYF	TGTGCCAGCTCCGGTCTCCCGTACACAGATACGCAGTATTTT
many	TRBJ1-6	TRBV5-6	TRBD1	CASSLHPDRGKSPLHF	TGTGCCAGCAGCTTGCATCCGGACAGGGGGAAATCACCCCTCCACTTT
NA	TRBJ2-1	TRBV6-1	TRBD2	CASSSGGTSGGPTHPLKHNEQFF	TGTGCCAGCAGCTCCGGTGGGACTAGCGGGGGGCCCACCCACCCGTTAAAACACAATGAGCAGTTCTTC
many	TRBJ2-3	TRBV11-2	NA	CASSPAGGGDTQYF	TGTGCCAGCAGCCCCGCCGGGGGTGGAGATACGCAGTATTTT
NA	TRBJ2-3	TRBV20-1	NA	CSARPSTDTQYF	TGCAGTGCTAGACCTAGCACAGATACGCAGTATTTT
many	TRBJ1-3	TRBV11-2	NA	CASRGIKGNTIYF	TGTGCCAGCAGGGGAATCAAAGGAAACACCATATATTTT
once	TRBJ2-7	TRBV10-2	TRBD2	CASGTGLAGNSYEQYF	TGCGCCAGCGGGACAGGACTAGCGGGGAACTCCTACGAGCAGTACTTC
many	TRBJ1-2	TRBV2	NA	CASSEGLGVSGYTF	TGTGCCAGCAGTGAAGGGCTGGGGGTTAGTGGCTACACCTTC
many	TRBJ2-7	TRBV7-9	NA	CASSLASTTEEQYF	TGTGCCAGCAGCTTAGCGAGTACTACTGAAGAGCAGTACTTC
NA	TRBJ1-2	TRBV6-1	TRBD1	CASINPGTGGSGYTF	TGTGCCAGCATTAACCCCGGGACAGGGGGCAGTGGCTACACCTTC
NA	TRBJ1-2	TRBV24-1	NA	CATSDPGRGYTF	TGTGCCACCAGTGATCCCGGGAGAGGCTACACCTTC
many	TRBJ2-3	TRBV6-5	NA	CASSYSGMSTDTQYF	TGTGCCAGCAGTTACTCTGGGATGAGCACAGATACGCAGTATTTT
NA	TRBJ2-7	TRBV6-5	TRBD1	CASSYSVTGASYEQYF	TGTGCCAGCAGTTACTCGGTGACAGGGGCCTCCTACGAGCAGTACTTC
few	TRBJ2-3	TRBV18	NA	CASSQRVETDTQYF	TGTGCCAGCTCACAGCGAGTCGAAACTGATACGCAGTATTTT
many	TRBJ1-1	TRBV12-3/TRBV12-4	NA	CASTERGATEAFF	TGTGCCAGCACCGAACGGGGGGCCACTGAAGCTTTCTTT
NA	TRBJ2-7	TRBV7-2	TRBD2	CASSLASGDYEQYF	TGTGCCAGCAGCTTAGCTAGCGGGGACTACGAGCAGTACTTC
few	TRBJ1-1	TRBV6-1	TRBD1	CASSSSGTENTEAFF	TGTGCCAGCAGTTCCTCCGGGACAGAAAACACTGAAGCTTTCTTT
few	TRBJ2-7	TRBV4-2	NA	CASSQSGESYEQYF	TGTGCCAGCAGCCAGTCCGGGGAAAGCTACGAGCAGTACTTC
few	TRBJ2-1	TRBV20-1	TRBD2	CSAGAGGSYNEQFF	TGCAGTGCTGGGGCGGGGGGATCCTACAATGAGCAGTTCTTC
many	TRBJ1-1	TRBV7-9	NA	CASSLQGTAATEAFF	TGTGCCAGCAGCTTACAGGGGACCGCCGCCACTGAAGCTTTCTTT
NA	TRBJ1-2	TRBV9	TRBD1	CASSATGAGYTF	TGTGCCAGCAGCGCAACAGGGGCAGGCTACACCTTC
few	TRBJ2-7	TRBV19	NA	CASSIGGGGYEQYF	TGTGCCAGTAGTATAGGAGGGGGAGGCTACGAGCAGTACTTC
many	TRBJ2-1	TRBV3-1	TRBD2	CASSRTSYNEQFF	TGTGCCAGCAGCCGGACTAGTTACAATGAGCAGTTCTTC
many	TRBJ1-1	TRBV6-2/TRBV6-3	TRBD1	CASREQGTNTEAFF	TGTGCCAGCAGGGAACAGGGGACTAACACTGAAGCTTTCTTT
NA	TRBJ2-2	TRBV6-1	TRBD1	CASSRTGEKTGELFF	TGTGCCAGCAGTCGGACAGGGGAAAAAACCGGGGAGCTGTTTTTT
NA	TRBJ2-1	TRBV19	TRBD1	CASSIGQGGNDEQFF	TGTGCCAGTAGTATAGGACAGGGGGGTAACGATGAGCAGTTCTTC
few	TRBJ1-2	TRBV18	TRBD1	CASSPIQDRGRGYTF	TGTGCCAGCTCACCGATCCAGGACAGGGGGAGGGGCTACACCTTC
NA	TRBJ1-2	TRBV7-3	TRBD1	CASSLDHRDRGGYTF	TGTGCCAGCAGCTTAGATCACCGGGACAGGGGAGGCTACACCTTC
NA	TRBJ2-5	TRBV6-1	TRBD1	CASSHKTGQGSETQYF	TGTGCCAGCAGTCATAAAACGGGACAGGGGTCAGAGACCCAGTACTTC
NA	TRBJ2-7	TRBV5-1	NA	CASSLDLSTKEQYF	TGCGCCAGCAGCTTGGATCTGTCGACGAAGGAGCAGTACTTC
many	TRBJ1-6	TRBV12-3/TRBV12-4	NA	CASRFGDSPLHF	TGTGCCAGCAGGTTTGGGGATTCACCCCTCCACTTT
many	TRBJ1-1	TRBV5-1	NA	CASSLDFRGMNTEAFF	TGCGCCAGCAGCTTGGACTTTAGGGGGATGAACACTGAAGCTTTCTTT
NA	TRBJ2-2	TRBV12-3/TRBV12-4	TRBD2	CASSTIAGGPNTGELFF	TGTGCCAGCAGTACTATAGCGGGGGGTCCGAACACCGGGGAGCTGTTTTTT
NA	TRBJ1-1	TRBV5-8	NA	CASSSEDWNTEAFF	TGTGCCAGCAGCTCGGAAGACTGGAACACTGAAGCTTTCTTT
NA	TRBJ1-6	TRBV6-1	TRBD1	CAGGQGAYNSPLHF	TGTGCCGGTGGACAGGGGGCCTATAATTCACCCCTCCACTTT
few	TRBJ2-7	TRBV10-3	TRBD1	CAISESGTGSDEQYF	TGTGCCATCAGTGAGTCGGGGACAGGGAGCGACGAGCAGTACTTC
NA	TRBJ1-4	TRBV10-1	TRBD1	CASSESQQGNEKLFF	TGCGCCAGCAGTGAGTCCCAACAGGGGAATGAAAAACTGTTTTTT
many	TRBJ2-1	TRBV11-1	TRBD2	CASRSGGVTYNEQFF	TGTGCCAGCAGGAGCGGGGGGGTGACCTACAATGAGCAGTTCTTC
many	TRBJ2-3	TRBV2	NA	CASRPLAARTDTQYF	TGTGCCAGCAGGCCCTTAGCGGCTCGGACAGATACGCAGTATTTT
many	TRBJ1-1	TRBV12-3/TRBV12-4	NA	CASSFWQGTEAFF	TGTGCCAGCAGTTTCTGGCAGGGCACTGAAGCTTTCTTT
many	TRBJ1-1	TRBV7-3	TRBD1	CASSPWTGMNTEAFF	TGTGCCAGCAGCCCTTGGACAGGGATGAACACTGAAGCTTTCTTT
NA	TRBJ2-1	TRBV19	NA	CASSIVGSRYEQFF	TGTGCCAGTAGTATAGTTGGCAGTCGTTATGAGCAGTTCTTC
NA	TRBJ1-5	TRBV5-4	NA	CASSLGRQPLTANSNQPQHF	TGTGCCAGCAGCTTGGGGCGCCAGCCATTGACCGCTAATAGCAATCAGCCCCAGCATTTT
few	TRBJ2-2	TRBV11-1	NA	CASSLGDGAGELFF	TGTGCCAGCAGCTTGGGGGACGGAGCCGGGGAGCTGTTTTTT
few	TRBJ1-4	TRBV2	NA	CASRTANEKLFF	TGTGCCAGCCGGACAGCTAATGAAAAACTGTTTTTT
many	TRBJ2-1	TRBV3-1	NA	CASSQDSGNFNEQFF	TGTGCCAGCAGCCAAGATTCAGGAAACTTCAATGAGCAGTTCTTC
few	TRBJ2-5	TRBV7-2	TRBD2	CASSLSGERTQYF	TGTGCCAGCAGCTTGAGCGGGGAGAGGACCCAGTACTTC
many	TRBJ2-3	TRBV3-1	TRBD2	CASSQDSTSGGLSTDTQYF	TGTGCCAGCAGCCAAGATTCAACTAGCGGGGGCCTCAGCACAGATACGCAGTATTTT